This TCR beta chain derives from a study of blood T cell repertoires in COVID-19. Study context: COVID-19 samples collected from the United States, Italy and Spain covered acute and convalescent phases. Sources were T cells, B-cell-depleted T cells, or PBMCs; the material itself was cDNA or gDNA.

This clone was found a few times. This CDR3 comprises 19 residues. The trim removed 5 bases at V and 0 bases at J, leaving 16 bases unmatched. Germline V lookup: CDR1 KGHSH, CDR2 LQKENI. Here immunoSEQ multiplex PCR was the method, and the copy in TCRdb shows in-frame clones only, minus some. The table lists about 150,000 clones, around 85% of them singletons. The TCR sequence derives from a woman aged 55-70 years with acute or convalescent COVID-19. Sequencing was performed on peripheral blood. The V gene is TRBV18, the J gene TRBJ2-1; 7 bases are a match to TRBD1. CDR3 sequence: CASSKVLPTGPSSYNEQFF. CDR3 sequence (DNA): TGTGCCAGCTCAAAGGTCTTACCGACAGGGCCGAGCTCCTACAATGAGCAGTTCTTC.